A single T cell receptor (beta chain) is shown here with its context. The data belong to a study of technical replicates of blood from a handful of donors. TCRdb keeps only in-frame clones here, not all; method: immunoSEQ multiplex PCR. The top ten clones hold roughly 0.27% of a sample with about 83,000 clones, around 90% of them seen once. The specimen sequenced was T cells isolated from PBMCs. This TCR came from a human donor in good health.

In nucleotides, the CDR3 is TGTGCCAGCAGGACCGGGACAGGGGTATATGGCTACACCTTC. This encodes CASRTGTGVYGYTF. The chain couples TRBV7-2 to TRBJ1-2; 10 nucleotides agree with TRBD1. V was pared by 6 bases and J by 5 bases, with 6 bases of the junction left unmatched. Germline CDR1 SGHTA, CDR2 FQGNSA. The CDR3 sequence is 14 residues long.